These 23 T cell receptor beta chains share one sample of origin, sequenced in a study of blood T cell repertoires in COVID-19. Libraries were prepared by immunoSEQ multiplex PCR; TCRdb keeps only in-frame clonotypes and omits some of them. This sample has 200,000 to 250,000 clones, with 75% to 90% found just once. Specimen: peripheral blood. The receptor set was obtained from a human donor in a cohort sampled during active COVID-19.

This chain connects TRBV5-1 to TRBJ1-4; possibly TRBD1 for D (6 bases). CDR3 length: 16 amino acids. V dropped 0 bases and J dropped 5 bases, with 14 bases sitting between them. In germline, CDR1 is SGHRS, CDR2 YFSETQ. The CDR3 DNA reads TGCGCCAGCAGCTTGGGACAGGCCCGGGGCAATGAAAAACTGTTTTTT. Residues: CASSLGQARGNEKLFF.

This clone was recorded a few times. This rearrangement joins TRBV5-4 to TRBJ2-7, with 7 positions matching TRBD1. This CDR3 is built from 13 residues. CDR1 is SGHNT, CDR2 YYREEE, per germline (reference sequence). Unmatched junction bases numbered 3, after V lost 3 bases and J lost 3 bases. In DNA form, the CDR3 reads TGTGCCAGCAGCTGGGGACAGAGCTACGAGCAGTACTTC. This encodes CASSWGQSYEQYF.

The chain couples TRBV13 to TRBJ2-5; 12 nucleotides align to TRBD2. Germline V gene data show CDR1 as PRHDT and CDR2 as FYEKMQ (reference sequence). V lost 0 bases and J lost 7; bases outside the gene matches: 6. The length of the CDR3 is 16 residues. CDR3 coding DNA: TGTGCCAGCAGCTTAGGCCGGACTAGCGGGATAGGGACCCAGTACTTC. It encodes CASSLGRTSGIGTQYF.

The rearrangement links TRBV5-1 to TRBJ2-1, with 9 bases that match TRBD1. The CDR3 has 16 amino acids. The J segment lost 7 bases and the V segment lost 4 bases, leaving 12 bases of the junction unmatched. Germline assignment: CDR1 SGHRS and CDR2 YFSETQ. The CDR3 loop is CASSPADRGRGNEQFF. The CDR3 nucleotides are TGCGCCAGCAGCCCCGCTGACAGGGGGAGGGGGAATGAGCAGTTCTTC.

This clone was detected only once. V usage is TRBV7-2 and J usage is TRBJ2-7; no definite D call. V was pared by 2 bases and J by 1 base, with 9 bases between. The V gene's germline CDR1 is SGHTA and CDR2 FQGNSA. The CDR3 runs 14 residues. This chain's CDR3 is CASSLRSESYEQYF. In DNA, the CDR3 is TGTGCCAGCAGCTTAAGATCGGAGTCCTACGAGCAGTACTTC. Drawing the rest from reference TRBV7-2 and TRBJ2-7, the complete variable domain is GAGVSQSPSNKVTEKGKDVELRCDPISGHTALYWYRQSLGQGLEFLIYFQGNSAPDKSGLPSDRFSAERTGGSVSTLTIQRTQQEDSAVYLCASSLRSESYEQYFGPGTRLTVT.

The chain carries TRBV6-6 and TRBJ1-4; maybe TRBD1 (6 bases). Per germline, CDR1 MNHNY and CDR2 SVGAGI (reference sequence). There are 14 residues in the CDR3. V was clipped by 8 bases and J by 5 bases, with 15 bases between them. The CDR3 DNA reads as TGTGCCAGCCGTATGACAGGAGCGAATGAAAAACTGTTTTTT. Protein: CASRMTGANEKLFF.

CDR3 DNA sequence: TGTGCCAGCAGCCCAACCTCCCCGGACAGGGGTGGCGAGCAGTACTTC. Translation gives CASSPTSPDRGGEQYF. V and J are TRBV9 and TRBJ2-7; 9 bases align to TRBD1. Germline lookup yields CDR1 SGDLS and CDR2 YYNGEE. The CDR3 covers 16 residues. Trimming at V came to 4 bases and at J to 6 bases, leaving 14 bases not matched to a gene.

The CDR3 nucleotides read TGTGCCAGCAGTTCGCAAATGAGTGGAGAGGCCTCCTACGAGCAGTACTTC. It translates to CASSSQMSGEASYEQYF. The chain joins TRBV28 to TRBJ2-7; D unresolved. The germline V gene has CDR1 MDHEN and CDR2 SYDVKM. The CDR3 has 17 residues. Trimming took 4 bases from V and 0 from J, leaving 19 bases between them.

V and J are TRBV6-5 and TRBJ1-1; D gene uncertain. This CDR3 spans 11 amino acids. The V gene's germline CDR1 is MNHEY and CDR2 SVGAGI. The V end lost 5 bases, the J end lost 5 bases, and 6 bases lay between the germline ends. The DNA of the CDR3 is TGTGCCAGCAGTCACGGGACTGAAGCTTTCTTT. Translated: CASSHGTEAFF.

J is TRBJ1-5 and V is TRBV5-1; 10 positions agree with TRBD1. The CDR3 is made up of 16 amino acids. The junction had 10 bases not matched to a gene; V was cut back by 1 base and J by 9 bases. Germline lookup yields CDR1 SGHRS and CDR2 YFSETQ. CDR3 amino acids: CASSLLDRGIFRPQHF. CDR3 nucleotides: TGCGCCAGCAGCTTGTTGGACAGGGGGATTTTTAGGCCCCAGCATTTT. Full variable domain (outside the CDR3, taken from reference TRBV5-1 and TRBJ1-5): KAGVTQTPRYLIKTRGQQVTLSCSPISGHRSVSWYQQTPGQGLQFLFEYFSETQRNKGNFPGRFSGRQFSNSRSEMNVSTLELGDSALYLCASSLLDRGIFRPQHFGDGTRLSIL.

This chain uses TRBV5-5 with TRBJ2-2; D is possibly TRBD2 (6 bases). This CDR3 is 14 amino acids long. V was trimmed by 2 bases and J by 3 bases, leaving 8 bases between them. Germline CDR1 and CDR2: SGHKS and YYEKEE (reference sequence). CDR3 in amino acids: CASSFRDYTGELFF. The CDR3 nucleotides read TGTGCCAGCAGCTTCAGGGACTACACCGGGGAGCTGTTTTTT.

The chain is built from TRBV27 and TRBJ1-5; perhaps TRBD1 as D (6 bases). Per the germline V gene, CDR1 is MNHEY and CDR2 is SMNVEV (reference sequence). V lost 5 bases to trimming and J lost 0 bases, with 8 bases between them. This CDR3 has 14 amino acids. CDR3 loop: CASSNRDSNQPQHF. The CDR3 DNA reads TGTGCCAGCAGTAACAGGGATAGCAATCAGCCCCAGCATTTT.

The gene calls are TRBV10-3 and TRBJ2-4, with 14 positions matching TRBD2. CDR1 ENHRY and CDR2 SYGVKD come from the germline V gene. The CDR3 contains 17 residues. J gave up 7 bases and V 0 bases, and 5 bases lay outside the gene matches. In DNA form, the CDR3 reads TGTGCCATCAGTGAGTCAGGGACTAGCGGGAGTTTTAACATTCAGTACTTC. Its protein is CAISESGTSGSFNIQYF.

V and J are TRBV6-2 or TRBV6-3 and TRBJ1-5, with D possibly TRBD1 on 6 matching bases. This CDR3 is 16 amino acids long. V was trimmed by 7 bases and J by 6 bases, leaving 22 bases between them. Germline CDR1 and CDR2: MNHEY and SVGEGT. CDR3 loop: CASIPRGGGRGQPQHF. In DNA, the CDR3 is TGTGCCAGCATCCCCCGGGGCGGGGGGCGAGGTCAGCCCCAGCATTTT.

The chain recombines TRBV6-5 with TRBJ2-7, with 7 bases fitting TRBD1. CDR1 and CDR2 from the germline V gene are MNHEY and SVGAGI. V shed 8 bases and J 3 bases; nucleotides not matched to a gene: 4. The CDR3 runs to 12 residues. In nucleotides, the CDR3 is TGTGCCAGCTGGGGACAGAACTACGAGCAGTACTTC. It encodes CASWGQNYEQYF.

This rearrangement joins TRBV6-2 or TRBV6-3 to TRBJ2-7; TRBD1 aligns across 8 bases. Germline-derived CDR1 and CDR2 are MNHEY and SVGEGT. The CDR3 is 15 residues long. V shed 0 bases and J 3 bases; nucleotides not matched to a gene: 4. In DNA, the CDR3 is TGTGCCAGCAGTTACTCGTGGACAGGGAGCTACGAGCAGTACTTC. As protein: CASSYSWTGSYEQYF.

This rearrangement joins TRBV9 to TRBJ2-7; D possibly corresponds to TRBD1 (5 bases). This CDR3 is built from 15 residues. Germline-derived CDR1 and CDR2 are SGDLS and YYNGEE. V gave up 3 bases and J gave up 1 base, with 14 bases separating them. CDR3 sequence: CASSALGDWSYEQYF. For the CDR3, the DNA is TGTGCCAGCAGCGCTCTAGGGGATTGGTCCTACGAGCAGTACTTC.

The genes are TRBV10-3 and TRBJ2-7, with 8 bases that match TRBD2. CDR1 ENHRY and CDR2 SYGVKD come from the germline V gene. This CDR3 is 14 amino acids long. The V gene end was trimmed by 3 bases and the J gene end by 6 bases; junction bases not matched to a gene: 7. The CDR3 bases are TGTGCCATCAGTGATACTAGCGGCGCCCCCGAGCAGTACTTC. It yields the protein CAISDTSGAPEQYF.

The genes are TRBV6-5 and TRBJ1-2, with a possible D match to TRBD1 (5 bases). Trimming removed 6 bases at V and 8 bases at J, with 22 bases between. Per the germline V gene, CDR1 is MNHEY and CDR2 is SVGAGI. The CDR3 contains 15 residues. The CDR3: CASSPRGGGWVGYTF. The CDR3 DNA reads as TGTGCCAGCAGCCCCCGCGGGGGGGGGTGGGTCGGCTACACCTTC.

This clone turned up a few times. This chain joins TRBV7-9 and TRBJ1-5, with D perhaps TRBD1 (6 bases). V was shortened by 4 bases and J by 3 bases, with 16 bases between the two germline ends. The germline CDR1 and CDR2 sequences are SEHNR and FQNEAQ (reference sequence). The CDR3 loop spans 16 amino acids. DNA for the CDR3: TGTGCCAGCAGCTCCGGGTCCTCAGGGGCCAATCAGCCCCAGCATTTT. Amino acids: CASSSGSSGANQPQHF.

J is TRBJ1-2 and V is TRBV12-3 or TRBV12-4; 7 bases are a match to TRBD1. Trimming at V came to 6 bases and at J to 4 bases, leaving 5 bases not matched to a gene. The CDR3 has 13 amino acids. CDR3 region: CASSPTGSYGYTF. CDR3 DNA sequence: TGTGCCAGCAGCCCGACAGGGAGCTATGGCTACACCTTC.

The V call is TRBV4-3, the J call TRBJ2-7; 9 bases map to TRBD2. Unmatched junction bases numbered 12, after V lost 0 bases and J lost 6 bases. This CDR3 contains 17 residues. CDR1 and CDR2 (germline): LGHNA, YSLEER. The CDR3 loop is CASSQEWVWREGREQYF. Here the CDR3 DNA reads TGCGCCAGCAGCCAAGAGTGGGTTTGGCGGGAGGGCCGCGAGCAGTACTTC.

This chain connects TRBV28 to TRBJ1-5; maybe TRBD1 (6 bases). The V and J ends lost 4 bases and 0 bases respectively, with 13 bases between them. The CDR3 contains 16 residues. In germline, CDR1 is MDHEN, CDR2 SYDVKM. The chain's CDR3 is CASSSSGTLSNQPQHF. The CDR3 DNA reads TGTGCCAGCAGTTCCTCCGGGACACTTAGCAATCAGCCCCAGCATTTT.